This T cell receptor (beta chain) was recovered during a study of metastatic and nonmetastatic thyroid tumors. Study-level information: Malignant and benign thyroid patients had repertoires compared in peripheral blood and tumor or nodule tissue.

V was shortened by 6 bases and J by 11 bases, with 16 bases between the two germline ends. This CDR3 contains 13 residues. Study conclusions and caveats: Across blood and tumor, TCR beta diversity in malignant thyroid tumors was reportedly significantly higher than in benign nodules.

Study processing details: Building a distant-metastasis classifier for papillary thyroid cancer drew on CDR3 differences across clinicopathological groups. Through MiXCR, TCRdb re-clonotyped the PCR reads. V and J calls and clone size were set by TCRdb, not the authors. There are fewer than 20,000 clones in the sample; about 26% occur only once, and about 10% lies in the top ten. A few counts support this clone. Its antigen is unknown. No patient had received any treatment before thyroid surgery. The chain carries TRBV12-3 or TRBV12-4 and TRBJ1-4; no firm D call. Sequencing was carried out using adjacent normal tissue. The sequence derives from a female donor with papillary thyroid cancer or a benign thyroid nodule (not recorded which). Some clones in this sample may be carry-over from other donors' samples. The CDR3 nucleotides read TGTGCCAGCAGGGCTGCGGTGATAAGGAAACTGTTTTTT. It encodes CASRAAVIRKLFF.